This T cell receptor (beta chain) was observed in a study of beta chain features in type 1 diabetes. Regarding the study as a whole: For Type 1 diabetes patients, all four CD4+ subsets carried TCRB CDR3s that were moderately but significantly shorter. Healthy donors had naive, central memory and Treg TCRB repertoires that appeared less similar than those seen among patients. Still unanswered here is whether HLA type influences TCRB rearrangement.

Sorting produced populations that all topped 98% purity. The whole isolated RNA underwent reverse transcription, so sequencing captured expressed TCRB transcripts. Each sample of naive, central memory or regulatory T cells had, on average, roughly 3.6 million reads. Repertoires were generated with immunoSEQ multiplex PCR, while TCRdb's copy carries only in-frame clones and drops some. Of 600,000 to 750,000 clones detected, 9.5% to 15% appear once; the ten largest clones hold 0.095% to 0.15%. The CDR3 is made up of 13 amino acids. V was shortened by 2 bases and J by 8 bases, with 12 bases between the two germline ends. CDR1 is SEHNR, CDR2 FQNEAQ, per germline (reference sequence). Concerning this clone: Its matching antigen is unknown.

This chain uses TRBV7-9 with TRBJ1-2; D remains unclear. This clonotype was obtained from a man younger than 45 with type 1 diabetes. Sequenced sample: naive CD4+ T cells from blood. The CDR3 spells CASSLLPPQGYTF. The CDR3 DNA reads as TGTGCCAGCAGCTTACTGCCTCCCCAAGGCTACACCTTC.